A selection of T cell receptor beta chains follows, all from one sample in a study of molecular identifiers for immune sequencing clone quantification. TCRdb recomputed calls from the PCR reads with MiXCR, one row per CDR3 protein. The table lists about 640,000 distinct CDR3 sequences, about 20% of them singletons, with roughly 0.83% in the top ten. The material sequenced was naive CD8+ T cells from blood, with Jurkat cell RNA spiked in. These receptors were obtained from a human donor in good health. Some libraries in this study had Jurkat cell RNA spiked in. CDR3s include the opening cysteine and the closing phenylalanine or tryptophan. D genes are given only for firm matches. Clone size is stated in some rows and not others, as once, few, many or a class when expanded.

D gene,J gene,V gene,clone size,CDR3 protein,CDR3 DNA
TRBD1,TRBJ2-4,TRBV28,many,CASSRQGASKNIQYF,TGTGCCAGCAGCCGACAGGGGGCCTCCAAAAACATTCAGTACTTC
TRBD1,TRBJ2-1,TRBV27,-,CASSLTGGLGSEQFF,TGTGCCAGCAGTCTAACAGGGGGTTTGGGAAGTGAGCAGTTCTTC
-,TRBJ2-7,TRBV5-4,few,CASSADGTPYEQYF,TGTGCCAGCAGCGCCGACGGGACACCTTACGAGCAGTACTTC
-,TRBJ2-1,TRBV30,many,CACTYSYNEQFF,TGTGCCTGCACTTACAGCTACAATGAGCAGTTCTTC
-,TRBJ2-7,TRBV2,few,CASSGRAYEQYF,TGTGCCAGCTCGGGCAGGGCCTACGAGCAGTACTTC
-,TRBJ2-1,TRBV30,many,CAWSTLGYPYNEQFF,TGTGCCTGGAGTACCTTAGGATACCCCTACAATGAGCAGTTCTTC
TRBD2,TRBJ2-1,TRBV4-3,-,CASSPGLAENYNEQFF,TGCGCCAGCAGCCCGGGACTAGCGGAGAACTACAATGAGCAGTTCTTC
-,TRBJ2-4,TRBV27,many,CASSFLENKNIQYF,-
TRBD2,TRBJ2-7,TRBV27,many,CASSFGSGRAHEQYF,TGTGCCAGCAGTTTCGGTAGCGGGAGGGCCCACGAGCAGTACTTC
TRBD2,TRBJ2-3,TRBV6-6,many,CASSYRRGSTDTQYF,TGTGCCAGCAGTTATAGGCGGGGGAGCACAGATACGCAGTATTTT
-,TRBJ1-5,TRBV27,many,CASSSTQGDQPQHF,TGTGCCAGCAGTTCTACCCAAGGGGATCAGCCCCAGCATTTT
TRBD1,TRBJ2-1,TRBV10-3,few,CAISDDRGDHNEQFF,TGTGCCATCAGTGATGACAGGGGGGACCACAATGAGCAGTTCTTC
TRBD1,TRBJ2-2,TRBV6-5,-,CASTKKGTGGFHTGELFF,TGTGCCAGCACCAAAAAAGGGACAGGGGGGTTTCACACCGGGGAGCTGTTTTTT
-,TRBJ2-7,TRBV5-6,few,CASSLRQNTYEQYF,TGTGCCAGCAGCTTGCGACAGAATACCTACGAGCAGTACTTC